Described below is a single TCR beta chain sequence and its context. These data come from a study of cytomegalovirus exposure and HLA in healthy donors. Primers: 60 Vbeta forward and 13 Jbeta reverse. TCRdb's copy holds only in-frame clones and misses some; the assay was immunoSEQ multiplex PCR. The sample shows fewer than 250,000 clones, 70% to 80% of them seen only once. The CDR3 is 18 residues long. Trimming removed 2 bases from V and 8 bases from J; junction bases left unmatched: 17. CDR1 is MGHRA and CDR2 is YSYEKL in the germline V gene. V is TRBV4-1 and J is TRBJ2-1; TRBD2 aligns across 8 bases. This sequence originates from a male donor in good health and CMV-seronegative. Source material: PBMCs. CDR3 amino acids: CASSQIQVLAGRVYEQFF. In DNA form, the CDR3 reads TGCGCCAGCAGCCAAATCCAGGTTTTAGCGGGGAGGGTCTATGAGCAGTTCTTC.